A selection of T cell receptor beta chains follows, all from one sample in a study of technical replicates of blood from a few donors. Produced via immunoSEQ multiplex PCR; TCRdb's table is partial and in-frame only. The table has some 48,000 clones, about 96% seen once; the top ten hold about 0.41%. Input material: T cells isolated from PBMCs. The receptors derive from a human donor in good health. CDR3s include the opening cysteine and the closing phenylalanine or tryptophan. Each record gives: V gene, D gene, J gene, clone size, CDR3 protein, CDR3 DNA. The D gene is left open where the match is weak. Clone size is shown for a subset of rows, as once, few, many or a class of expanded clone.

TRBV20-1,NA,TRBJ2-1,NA,CSALLGFEQFF,TGCAGTGCCTTACTAGGTTTTGAGCAGTTCTTC
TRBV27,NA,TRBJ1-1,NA,CASSSPTGNTEAFF,TGTGCCAGCAGTTCTCCTACAGGGAACACTGAAGCTTTCTTT
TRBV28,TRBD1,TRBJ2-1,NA,CASSGGTGVAPTNEQFF,TGTGCCAGCAGTGGAGGGACAGGCGTAGCACCCACCAATGAGCAGTTCTTC
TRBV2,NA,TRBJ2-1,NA,CASMTTSSKNEQFF,TGTGCCAGTATGACTACATCGTCAAAAAATGAGCAGTTCTTC
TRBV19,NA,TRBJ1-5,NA,CASSIFRGEPQHF,TGTGCCAGTAGTATCTTCAGGGGAGAGCCCCAGCATTTT
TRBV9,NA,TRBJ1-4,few,CASSVREGYEKLFF,TGTGCCAGCAGCGTACGGGAAGGGTACGAAAAACTGTTTTTT
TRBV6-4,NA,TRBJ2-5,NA,CASSDGAGETQYF,TGTGCCAGCAGTGACGGGGCCGGGGAGACCCAGTACTTC
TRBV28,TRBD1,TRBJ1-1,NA,CASRSPGQGMSEAFF,TGTGCCAGCAGGTCGCCGGGACAGGGTATGTCTGAAGCTTTCTTT
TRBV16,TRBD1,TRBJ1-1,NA,CASSRGPGTEAFF,TGTGCCAGCAGCAGGGGGCCAGGCACTGAAGCTTTCTTT
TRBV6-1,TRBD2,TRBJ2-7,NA,CASIIWASGGNEQYF,TGTGCCAGTATCATTTGGGCGAGCGGGGGCAACGAGCAGTACTTC
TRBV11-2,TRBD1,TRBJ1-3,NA,CASSPRDSSGNTIYF,TGTGCCAGCAGCCCCCGGGACAGCTCTGGAAACACCATATATTTT
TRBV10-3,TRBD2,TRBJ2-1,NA,CAISESLAGGGNEQFF,TGTGCCATCAGTGAGTCCCTAGCGGGAGGCGGGAATGAGCAGTTCTTC
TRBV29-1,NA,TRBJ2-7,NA,CSVQLQGISYEQYF,TGCAGCGTTCAACTTCAGGGTATATCCTACGAGCAGTACTTC
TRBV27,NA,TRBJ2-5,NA,CASSLFRGIETQYF,TGTGCCAGCAGTTTATTCAGGGGCATAGAGACCCAGTACTTC
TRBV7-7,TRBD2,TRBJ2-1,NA,CASSRGLADPEQFF,TGTGCCAGCAGCCGGGGACTAGCCGACCCTGAGCAGTTCTTC
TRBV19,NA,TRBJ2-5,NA,CASSISQGRATQYF,TGTGCCAGTAGTATAAGTCAGGGGAGAGCGACCCAGTACTTC
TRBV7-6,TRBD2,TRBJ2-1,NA,CASSLPSGIGEQFF,TGTGCCAGCAGCTTACCCAGCGGGATTGGTGAGCAGTTCTTC
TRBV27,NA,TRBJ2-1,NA,CASSLRSSYNEQFF,TGTGCCAGCAGTTTGAGGAGTTCCTACAATGAGCAGTTCTTC
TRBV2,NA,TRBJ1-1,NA,CASSEDQGWKAFF,TGTGCCAGCAGTGAAGACCAGGGATGGAAAGCTTTCTTT
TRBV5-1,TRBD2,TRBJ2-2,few,CASSLWTSTNTGELFF,TGCGCCAGCAGCTTATGGACTAGCACTAACACCGGGGAGCTGTTTTTT
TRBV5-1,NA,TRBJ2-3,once,CASSFGSDTQYF,TGCGCCAGCAGCTTCGGGTCAGATACGCAGTATTTT
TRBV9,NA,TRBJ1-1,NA,CASGGKPDGIREAFF,TGTGCCAGCGGGGGCAAGCCCGACGGAATTCGTGAAGCTTTCTTT
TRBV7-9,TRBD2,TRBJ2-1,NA,CASASGRRMASYNEQFF,TGTGCCAGCGCGTCCGGGAGGAGGATGGCGTCCTACAATGAGCAGTTCTTC
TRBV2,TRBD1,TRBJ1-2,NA,CASSDIGGSYGYTF,TGTGCCAGCAGTGACATAGGGGGCAGCTATGGCTACACCTTC
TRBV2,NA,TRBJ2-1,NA,CASSLEVLPYNEQFF,TGTGCCAGCAGCTTAGAGGTGCTTCCCTACAATGAGCAGTTCTTC
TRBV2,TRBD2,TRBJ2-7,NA,CASTSGSISFYEQYF,TGTGCCAGCACTAGCGGGAGTATTTCCTTTTACGAGCAGTACTTC
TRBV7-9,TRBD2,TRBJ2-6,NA,CAPREGLSGANVLTF,TGTGCCCCTCGGGAGGGACTCTCTGGGGCCAACGTCCTGACTTTC
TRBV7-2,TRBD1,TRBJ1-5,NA,CASSPARGLQPQHF,TGTGCCAGCAGCCCAGCCAGGGGGTTGCAGCCCCAGCATTTT
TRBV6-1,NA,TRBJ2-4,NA,CASRQGGNIQYF,TGTGCCAGCAGACAGGGGGGGAACATTCAGTACTTC
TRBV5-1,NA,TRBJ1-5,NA,CASSLDSSVQPQHF,TGCGCCAGCAGCCTGGACAGCTCGGTTCAGCCCCAGCATTTT
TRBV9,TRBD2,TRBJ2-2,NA,CASSVNSGSPRTGELFF,TGTGCCAGCAGCGTAAATAGCGGGTCACCCCGCACCGGGGAGCTGTTTTTT
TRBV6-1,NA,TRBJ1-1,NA,CASSEADGLLGSEAFF,TGTGCCAGCAGTGAAGCAGATGGGTTGTTGGGCTCTGAAGCTTTCTTT
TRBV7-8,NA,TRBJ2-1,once,CASSPQVNEQFF,TGTGCCAGCAGCCCACAGGTTAATGAGCAGTTCTTC
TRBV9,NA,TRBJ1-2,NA,CASMSGADGYTF,TGTGCCAGCATGTCAGGGGCGGATGGCTACACCTTC
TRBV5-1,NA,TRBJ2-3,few,CASSLEGAFSTDTQYF,TGCGCCAGCAGCTTGGAAGGGGCGTTCAGCACAGATACGCAGTATTTT
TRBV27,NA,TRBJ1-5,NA,CASSLGQNRAQHF,TGTGCCAGCAGTTTAGGACAGAATCGGGCCCAGCATTTT
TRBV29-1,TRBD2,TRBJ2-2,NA,CSVEDLAGGNTGELFF,TGCAGCGTTGAAGATCTAGCGGGAGGGAACACCGGGGAGCTGTTTTTT